This entry features one T cell receptor (beta chain) sequence. This clone was seen a few times. Its cognate antigen has yet to be identified. No base quality values were provided; no much bigger clone lies one nucleotide off. Libraries were prepared through the immunoSEQ multiplex PCR assay. TCRdb limited this immuneACCESS table to in-frame rearrangements with V and J called. A share of clones is missing; checked studies link under half to unresolved V genes, and the rest is unexplained. This sample has 300 or so clones in its table, and over 95% of those were observed once. Of the sample, 9.6% falls within the top ten clones. As encoded in the germline V gene, CDR1 is SGHVS while CDR2 is FNYEAQ. Taken from cysteine to phenylalanine, the CDR3 has 16 residues. CDR3 DNA is the only sequence kept; it has 48 bases, read in frame from the first base. V loses 4 bases, J loses 4 bases, and the germline ends lie 17 bases apart.

The data originate from a study of tumor T cells in aggressive B-cell lymphoma (dated by TCRdb to about 2017). This clonotype originated in an adult with diffuse large B cell lymphoma. The V and J genes are TRBV7-6 and TRBJ1-3, with no confidently assigned D gene. The specimen was tumor tissue. The CDR3 here reads CASSSGVGKAGNTIYF. The bases are TGTGCCAGCAGCTCCGGGGTGGGGAAGGCGGGAAACACCATATATTTT.